This TCR beta chain was captured by sequencing in a study of OX40 agonist ivuxolimab in advanced cancers. In the study overall: A male proportion of about 84% was recorded, with mean age 60 years and range about 20 to 79. About 40% of patients had received prior checkpoint inhibitor therapy.

Germline CDR1 LNHDA, CDR2 SQIVND (reference sequence). The CDR3 is 13 amino acids. V was pared by 3 bases and J by 2 bases, with 8 bases between. The data were produced by immunoSEQ multiplex PCR, yet TCRdb's version contains in-frame clones alone and is incomplete. The sample includes 47,000 or so clones, approximately 90% of them seen just once. The chain employs TRBV19 and TRBJ2-7; D gene unclear. Sequenced here: CD4+ or CD8+ T cells sorted from blood, sampled in a trial of the OX40 agonist ivuxolimab. The TCR comes from an adult with an advanced solid tumor such as melanoma, head and neck, liver or kidney cancer. CDR3 bases: TGTGCCAGTAGTATGCGGAATCCCTACGAGCAGTACTTC. Its translation is CASSMRNPYEQYF.